Here is one TCR beta chain with its context. Libraries were prepared by immunoSEQ multiplex PCR; TCRdb keeps only in-frame clonotypes and omits some of them. The table records tens of thousands of clones, over 75% of them present only once. The entry originates in a study of T cell changes during pregnancy in multiple sclerosis. The CDR3 spans 15 residues. Germline V gene sequence: CDR1 PRHDT, CDR2 FYEKMQ (reference sequence). The V and J ends lost 2 bases and 0 bases respectively, with 9 bases between them. The source material was CD8+ T cells from peripheral blood mononuclear cells, sampled before pregnancy. This TCR was recovered from a female donor with multiple sclerosis, enrolled in a pregnancy study. The chain recombines TRBV13 with TRBJ2-3; D may be TRBD2 (5 bases). The CDR3 here is CASSLKRSSTDTQYF. CDR3 nucleotides: TGTGCCAGCAGCTTAAAGCGGTCTAGCACAGATACGCAGTATTTT.